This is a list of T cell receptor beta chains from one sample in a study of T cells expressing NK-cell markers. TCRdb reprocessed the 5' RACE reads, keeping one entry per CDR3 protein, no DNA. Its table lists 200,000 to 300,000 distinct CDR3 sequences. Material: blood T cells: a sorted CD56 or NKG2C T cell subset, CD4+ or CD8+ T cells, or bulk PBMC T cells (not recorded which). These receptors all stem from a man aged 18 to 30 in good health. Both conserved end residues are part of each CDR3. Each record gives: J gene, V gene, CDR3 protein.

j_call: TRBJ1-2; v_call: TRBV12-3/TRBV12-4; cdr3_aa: CASSLTGVGGYTF
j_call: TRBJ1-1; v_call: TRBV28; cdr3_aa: CAAGWDTEAFF
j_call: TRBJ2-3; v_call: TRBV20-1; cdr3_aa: CSAHPGLETDTQYF
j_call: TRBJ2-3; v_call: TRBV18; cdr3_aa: CASQAAGMSQYF
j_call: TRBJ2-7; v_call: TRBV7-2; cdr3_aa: CASRRTSGRGYEQYF
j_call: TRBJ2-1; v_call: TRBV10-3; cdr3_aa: CAISERTSGNEQFF
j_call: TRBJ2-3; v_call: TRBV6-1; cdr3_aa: CASRRDTRTDTQYF
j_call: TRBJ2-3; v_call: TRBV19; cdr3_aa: CASSIAGLSTDTQYF
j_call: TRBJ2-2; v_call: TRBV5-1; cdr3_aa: CASTLTVLTGELFF
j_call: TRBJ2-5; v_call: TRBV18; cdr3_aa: CASSPPTGIKETQYF
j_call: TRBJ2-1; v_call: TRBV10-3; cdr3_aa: CAIRFSDIYNEQFF
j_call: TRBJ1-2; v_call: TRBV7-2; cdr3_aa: CASSLARTGHYGYTF
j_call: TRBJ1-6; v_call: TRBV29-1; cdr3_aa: CSVSTGNSPLHF
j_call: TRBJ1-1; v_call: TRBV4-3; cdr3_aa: CASSQDLRSLAFF
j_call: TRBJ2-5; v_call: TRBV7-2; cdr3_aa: CASSLGSETQYF
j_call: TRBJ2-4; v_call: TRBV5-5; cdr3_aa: CASSLGGGNIQYF
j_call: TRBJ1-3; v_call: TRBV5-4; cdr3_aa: CASSAPGQISGNTIYF
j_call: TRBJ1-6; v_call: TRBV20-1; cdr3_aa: CSASPRTGGFNSPLHF
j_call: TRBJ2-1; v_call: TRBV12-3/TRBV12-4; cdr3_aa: CASTIYARNEQFF
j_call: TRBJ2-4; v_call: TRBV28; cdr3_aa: CASSLPPWDRLAKNIQYF
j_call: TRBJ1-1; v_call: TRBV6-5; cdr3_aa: CASSYIGGRGTEAFF
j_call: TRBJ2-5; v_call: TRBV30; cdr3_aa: CAWSTTGYFETQYF
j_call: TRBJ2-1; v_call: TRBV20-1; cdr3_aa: CSASVAGGPGNEQFF
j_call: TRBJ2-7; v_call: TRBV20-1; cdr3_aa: CSARGSPYEQYF
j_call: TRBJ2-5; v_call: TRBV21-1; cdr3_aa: CASSRGGRKETQYF
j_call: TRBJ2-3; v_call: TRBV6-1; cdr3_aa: CASSPGTAQLGTDTQYF
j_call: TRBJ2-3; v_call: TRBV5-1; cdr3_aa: CASKAPTGTDTQYF
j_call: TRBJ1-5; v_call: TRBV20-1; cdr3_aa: CSARARAQDNQPQHF
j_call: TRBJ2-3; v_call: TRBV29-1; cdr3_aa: CSVEIAGVPDTQYF
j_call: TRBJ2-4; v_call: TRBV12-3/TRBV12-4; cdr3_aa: CASSLVGTKKNIQYF
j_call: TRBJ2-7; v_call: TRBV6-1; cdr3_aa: CASPGLAGGNEQYF
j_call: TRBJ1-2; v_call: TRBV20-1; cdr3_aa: CSAGAGADVYGYTF
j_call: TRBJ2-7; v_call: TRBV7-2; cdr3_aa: CASSLSLGRSITYEQYF
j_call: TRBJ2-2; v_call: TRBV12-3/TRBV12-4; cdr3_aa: CASNEVGELFF
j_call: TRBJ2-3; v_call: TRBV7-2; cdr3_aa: CASSFDRGAGDTQYF
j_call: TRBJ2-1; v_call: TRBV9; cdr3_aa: CASSVMGGQNNEQFF
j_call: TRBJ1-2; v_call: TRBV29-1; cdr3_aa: CSVETGVGVYGYTF
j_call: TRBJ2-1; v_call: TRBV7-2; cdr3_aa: CASSFVQGSYNEQFF
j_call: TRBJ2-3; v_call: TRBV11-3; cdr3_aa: CASSSAGGTDTQYF
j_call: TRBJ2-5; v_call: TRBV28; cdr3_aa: CASSFGGGHETQYF
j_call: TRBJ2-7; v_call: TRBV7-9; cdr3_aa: CASPQRVGLFEQYF
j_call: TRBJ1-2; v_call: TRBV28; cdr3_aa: CASSLGPPVARSYGYTF
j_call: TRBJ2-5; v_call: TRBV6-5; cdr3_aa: CALGDLRETQYF